The entry below describes one T cell receptor (beta chain). Germline lookup yields CDR1 SGHTA and CDR2 FQGNSA. The CDR3 consists of 16 residues. Germline trimming cut 5 bases from V and 1 base from J; bases unmatched to any gene: 9. The sample is drawn from a study of Ad26.COV2.S vaccination and SARS-CoV-2 variants. Study-level background: The study gave Ad26.COV2.S intramuscularly, once or twice 56 days apart.

The method was immunoSEQ multiplex PCR; TCRdb's version includes in-frame clones alone and lacks a portion of them. The data hold 300,000 to 350,000 clones, with under 90% observed a single time. The sample's treatment: some 19 received Ad26.COV2.S at low or high dose, single or two shots; a few received placebo; per-sample allocation not given. Sampling was performed 63 days after the first vaccine or placebo injection. Aged 18-55 years, donor was enrolled in Boston around 2020. Wuhan-strain spike was delivered by a replication-incompetent Ad26 vector. The sequence came from a person between 18 and 65 years old who received the Ad26.COV2.S COVID-19 vaccine or a placebo. The sequences come from peripheral blood, collected in a trial of Ad26.COV2.S vaccine versus placebo. The rearrangement uses TRBV7-2 and TRBJ2-5; 8 nucleotides agree with TRBD1. Written as DNA, the CDR3 is TGTGCCAGCAGCCTGGCCCACACAGGGGGCCAAGAGACCCAGTACTTC. It translates to CASSLAHTGGQETQYF.